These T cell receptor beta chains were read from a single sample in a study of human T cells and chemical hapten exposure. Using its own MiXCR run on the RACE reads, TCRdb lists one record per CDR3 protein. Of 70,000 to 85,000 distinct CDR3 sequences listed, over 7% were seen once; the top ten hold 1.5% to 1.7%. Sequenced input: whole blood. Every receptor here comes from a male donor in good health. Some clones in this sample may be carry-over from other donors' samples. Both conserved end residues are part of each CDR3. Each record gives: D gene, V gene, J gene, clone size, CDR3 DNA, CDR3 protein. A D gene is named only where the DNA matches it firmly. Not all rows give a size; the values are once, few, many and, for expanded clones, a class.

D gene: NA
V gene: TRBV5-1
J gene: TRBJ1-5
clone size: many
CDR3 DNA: TGCGCCAGCAGCTTTGATTCGGGGAGCAATCAGCCCCAGCATTTT
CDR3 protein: CASSFDSGSNQPQHF

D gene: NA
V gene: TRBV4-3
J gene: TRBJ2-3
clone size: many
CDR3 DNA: TGCGCCAGCAGCCAGACCGGGACTTCAAGCACAGATACGCAGTATTTT
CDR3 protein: CASSQTGTSSTDTQYF

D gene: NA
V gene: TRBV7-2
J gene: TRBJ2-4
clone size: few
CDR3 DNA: TGTGCCAGCAGCGCCCCCGCAGCGCCACTAAACATTCAGTACTTC
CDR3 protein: CASSAPAAPLNIQYF

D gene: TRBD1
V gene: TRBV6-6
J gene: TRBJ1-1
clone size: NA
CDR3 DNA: TGTGCCAGCAGCCGCACAGGGGACAGGGACACTGAAGCTTTCTTT
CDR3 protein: CASSRTGDRDTEAFF

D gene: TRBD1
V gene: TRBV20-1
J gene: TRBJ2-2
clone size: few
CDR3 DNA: TGCAGTGCTAGAGACAGGGGGCTAGGAACCGGGGAGCTGTTTTTT
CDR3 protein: CSARDRGLGTGELFF

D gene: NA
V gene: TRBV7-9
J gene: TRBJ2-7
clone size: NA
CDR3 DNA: TGTGCCAGCAGCTTAGCGGGGCTGGAGCAGTACTTC
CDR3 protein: CASSLAGLEQYF

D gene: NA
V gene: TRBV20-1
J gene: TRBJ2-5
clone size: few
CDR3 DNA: TGCAGTGCAAAGATGGGCCAAGAGACCCAGTACTTC
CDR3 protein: CSAKMGQETQYF

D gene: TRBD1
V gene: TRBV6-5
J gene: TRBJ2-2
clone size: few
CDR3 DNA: TGTGCCAGCAGTCCCCGGGACAGGTCCATCTTGAAGGAGCTGTTTTTT
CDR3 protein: CASSPRDRSILKELFF

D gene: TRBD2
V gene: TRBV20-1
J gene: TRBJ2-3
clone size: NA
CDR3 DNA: TGCAGTGCTAGGAAGGGTAGCGGGGGGGGCACAGATACGCAGTATTTT
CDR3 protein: CSARKGSGGGTDTQYF

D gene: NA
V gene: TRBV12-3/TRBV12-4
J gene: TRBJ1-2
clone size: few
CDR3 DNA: TGTGCCAGCAGTTTAATGGACGGCAAGTATGGCTACACCTTC
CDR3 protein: CASSLMDGKYGYTF

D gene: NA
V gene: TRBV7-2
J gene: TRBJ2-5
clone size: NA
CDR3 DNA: TGTGCCAGCAGCTCCCGGGATCGAGAGACCCAGTACTTC
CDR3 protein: CASSSRDRETQYF

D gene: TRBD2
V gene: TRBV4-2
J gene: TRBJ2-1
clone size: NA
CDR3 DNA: TGTGCCAGCAGCCAAGATAGGCCGGGGGGATACAATGAGCAGTTCTTC
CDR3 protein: CASSQDRPGGYNEQFF

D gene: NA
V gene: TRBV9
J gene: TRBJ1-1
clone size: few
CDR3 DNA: TGTGCCAGCAGCGAGGGGATAGGGCAGGGTGGTACTGAAGCTTTCTTT
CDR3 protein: CASSEGIGQGGTEAFF

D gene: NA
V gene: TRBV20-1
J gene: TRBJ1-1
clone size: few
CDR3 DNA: TGCAGTGCTAGGGACTTTGGGGGGCCGGCTTTGAACACTGAAGCTTTCTTT
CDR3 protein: CSARDFGGPALNTEAFF

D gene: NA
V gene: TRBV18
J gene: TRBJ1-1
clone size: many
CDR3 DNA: TGTGCCAGCTCACCCTTACGCGTGGACCTGAACACTGAAGCTTTCTTT
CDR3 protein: CASSPLRVDLNTEAFF

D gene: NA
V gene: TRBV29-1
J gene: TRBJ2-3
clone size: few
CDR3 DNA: TGCAGCGTTGAAGGAAGACAGTCCACAGATACGCAGTATTTT
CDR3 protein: CSVEGRQSTDTQYF

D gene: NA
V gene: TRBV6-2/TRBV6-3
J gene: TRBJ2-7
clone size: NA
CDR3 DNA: TGTGCCAGCAGTTACGCAGGGGACTACGAGCAGTACTTC
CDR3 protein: CASSYAGDYEQYF

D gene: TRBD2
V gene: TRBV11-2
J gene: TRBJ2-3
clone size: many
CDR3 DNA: TGTGCCAGCAGCTTAGAGGGACTAGCGCTTCGCACAGATACGCAGTATTTT
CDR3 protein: CASSLEGLALRTDTQYF

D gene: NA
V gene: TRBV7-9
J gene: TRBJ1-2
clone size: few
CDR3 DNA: TGTGCCAGCAGCCGAGACCCAGAAGTGTATGGCTACACCTTC
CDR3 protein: CASSRDPEVYGYTF

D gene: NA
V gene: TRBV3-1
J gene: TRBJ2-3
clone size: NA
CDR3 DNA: TGTGCCAGCAGCCAATCTCTCCGGGCACCCCAAGATACGCAGTATTTT
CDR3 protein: CASSQSLRAPQDTQYF

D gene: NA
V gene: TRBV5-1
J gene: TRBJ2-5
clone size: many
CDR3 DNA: TGCGCCAGCAGCACGTACCAAGAGACCCAGTACTTC
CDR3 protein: CASSTYQETQYF

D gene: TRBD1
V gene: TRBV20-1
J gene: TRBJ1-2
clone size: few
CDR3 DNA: TGCAGTGCTAGAGACGACAGGGGGGTCTATGGCTACACCTTC
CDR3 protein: CSARDDRGVYGYTF

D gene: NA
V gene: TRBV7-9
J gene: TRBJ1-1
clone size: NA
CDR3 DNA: TGTGCCAGCAGCTTAGTTTTCGGCGAGAACACTGAAGCTTTCTTT
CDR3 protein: CASSLVFGENTEAFF

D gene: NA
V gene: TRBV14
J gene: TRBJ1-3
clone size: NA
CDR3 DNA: TGTGCCAGCAGTCTAAGGACTGTCGTGAACACCATATATTTT
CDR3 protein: CASSLRTVVNTIYF

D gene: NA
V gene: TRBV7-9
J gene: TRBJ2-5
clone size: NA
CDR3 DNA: TGTGCCAGCAGCTTAGGAGGTCGAACAGAGACCCAGTACTTC
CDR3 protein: CASSLGGRTETQYF

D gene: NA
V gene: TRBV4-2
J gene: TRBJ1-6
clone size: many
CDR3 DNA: TGTGCCAGCAGCCAAGATCCCCAGGCAAACCTTTATAATTCACCCCTCCACTTT
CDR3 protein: CASSQDPQANLYNSPLHF

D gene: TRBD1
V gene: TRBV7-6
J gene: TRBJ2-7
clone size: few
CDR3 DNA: TGTGCCAGCAGCGGGGACAGGGCAAACGAGCAGTACTTC
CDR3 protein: CASSGDRANEQYF

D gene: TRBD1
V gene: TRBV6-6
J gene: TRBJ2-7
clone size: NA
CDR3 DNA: TGTGCCAGCAGCCCAACCGGGACAGGGAACGAGCAGTACTTC
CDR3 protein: CASSPTGTGNEQYF

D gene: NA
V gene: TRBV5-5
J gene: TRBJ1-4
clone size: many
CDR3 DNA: TGTGCCAGCAGCACCCGGGACCCCTGGCCTAATGAAAAACTGTTTTTT
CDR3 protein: CASSTRDPWPNEKLFF

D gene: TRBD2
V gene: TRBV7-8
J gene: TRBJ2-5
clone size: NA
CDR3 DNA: TGTGCCAGCAGCCCCGGGGGGGGCTCTGGGGAGACCCAGTACTTC
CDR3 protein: CASSPGGGSGETQYF

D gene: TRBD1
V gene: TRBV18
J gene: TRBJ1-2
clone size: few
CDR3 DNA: TGTGCCAGCTCGCCGAGGGGACAGGGCTTCTATGGCTACACCTTC
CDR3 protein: CASSPRGQGFYGYTF

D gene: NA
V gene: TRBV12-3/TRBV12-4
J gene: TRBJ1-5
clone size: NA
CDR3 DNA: TGTGCCAGCAGTCCCTCCGTCTCCAATCAGCCCCAGCATTTT
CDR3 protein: CASSPSVSNQPQHF

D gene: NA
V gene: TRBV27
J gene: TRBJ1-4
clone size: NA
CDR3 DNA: TGTGCCAGCAGTTCGGATCGGGATGAAAAACTGTTTTTT
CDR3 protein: CASSSDRDEKLFF

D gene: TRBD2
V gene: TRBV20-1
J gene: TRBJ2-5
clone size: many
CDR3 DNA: TGCAGTGCTCGAGTCAGGGTCCTAGCGGGAGGGCCGGGAGGAGAGACCCAGTACTTC
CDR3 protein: CSARVRVLAGGPGGETQYF

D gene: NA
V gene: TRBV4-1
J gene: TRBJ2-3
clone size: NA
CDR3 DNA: TGCGCCAGCAGCCAAGATGGTGGACGCACAGATACGCAGTATTTT
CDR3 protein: CASSQDGGRTDTQYF

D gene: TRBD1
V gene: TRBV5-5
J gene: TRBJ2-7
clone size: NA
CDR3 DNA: TGTGCCAGCAGCTTGGACCCGGGGACAGTTCCCTACGAGCAGTACTTC
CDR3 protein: CASSLDPGTVPYEQYF

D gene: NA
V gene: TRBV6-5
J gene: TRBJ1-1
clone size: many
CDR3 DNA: TGTGCCAGCCTCAAGGTCCGGGCCAACACTGAAGCTTTCTTT
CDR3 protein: CASLKVRANTEAFF

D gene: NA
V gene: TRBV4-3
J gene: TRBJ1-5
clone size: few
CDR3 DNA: TGCGCCAGCAGCCAAGAGAGCAGGGGAGGAAGGCCCCAGCATTTT
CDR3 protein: CASSQESRGGRPQHF

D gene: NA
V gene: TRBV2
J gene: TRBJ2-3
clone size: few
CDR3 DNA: TGTGCCAGCAGTCCAGGGGATACGCAGTATTTT
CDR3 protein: CASSPGDTQYF

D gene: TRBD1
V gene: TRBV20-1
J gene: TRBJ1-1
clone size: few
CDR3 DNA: TGCAGTGCGCCGGGACAGGCGAACACTGAAGCTTTCTTT
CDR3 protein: CSAPGQANTEAFF

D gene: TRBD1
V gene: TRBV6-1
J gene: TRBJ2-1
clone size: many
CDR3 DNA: TGTGCCACCGGACAGGGACGGTTGTACAATGAGCAGTTCTTC
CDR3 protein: CATGQGRLYNEQFF

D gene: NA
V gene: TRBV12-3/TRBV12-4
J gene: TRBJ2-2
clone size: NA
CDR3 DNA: TGTGCCAGCAGTTCGGCTGACGGGGAGCTGTTTTTT
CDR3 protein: CASSSADGELFF

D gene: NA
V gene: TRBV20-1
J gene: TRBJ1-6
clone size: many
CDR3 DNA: TGCAGTGCTCGCCCGGCCGGGGGGGATTCACCCCTCCACTTT
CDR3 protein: CSARPAGGDSPLHF

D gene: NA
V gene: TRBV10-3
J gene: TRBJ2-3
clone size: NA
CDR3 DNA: TGTGCCATCAGTGAGTCGGGTTTGGCGCTTGCTAGCACAGATACGCAGTATTTT
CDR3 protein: CAISESGLALASTDTQYF